The 14 T cell receptor beta chains presented below share a single source sample, sequenced in a study of CD8+CD57+ T cells in acquired aplastic anemia. TCR beta VDJ and CDR3 profiles were obtained from a genomic DNA template. TCRdb analysed the reads with MiXCR anew, one entry per CDR3 protein. The table includes about 190,000 distinct CDR3 sequences, roughly half detected once. Sequenced material: sorted CD4+, CD8+, or CD8+CD57+ T cells (not recorded which) from PBMCs. The receptors shown here come from a human donor in good health, serving as a control.

A note on this clonotype: Relative to the germline gene, one junction end is altered; a read error may explain this. This chain links TRBV2 with TRBJ2-7; 8 positions agree with TRBD1. The CDR3 sequence is 10 residues long. Germline CDR1 SNHLY, CDR2 FYNNEI. For the CDR3, the DNA is TGTGCCAGCAGGCTACCCGGGACAGGATTC. This gives the protein CASRLPGTGF.

The CDR3 sequence: CASSGGEQFF. CDR3 coding DNA: TGTGCCAGCAGTGGTGGTGAGCAGTTCTTC. V and J are TRBV2 and TRBJ2-1; no reliable D call. Trimming removed 4 bases from V and 9 bases from J, with 4 bases in between. The CDR3 is made up of 10 amino acids. Germline V gene sequence: CDR1 SNHLY, CDR2 FYNNEI.

V gene TRBV20-1 combines with J gene TRBJ2-5, with 7 bases fitting TRBD1. The trim removed 6 bases at V and 7 bases at J, leaving 5 bases unmatched. In germline, CDR1 is DFQATT, CDR2 SNEGSKA (reference sequence). This CDR3 has 11 residues. The CDR3 sequence is CSAKGAATQYF. DNA of the CDR3: TGCAGTGCAAAGGGGGCAGCGACCCAGTACTTC.

This clonotype turned up a few times. This sequence joins TRBV2 and TRBJ1-1, with D uncertain. Germline CDR1 SNHLY, CDR2 FYNNEI. Trimming stripped 2 bases from V and 3 bases from J, with 13 bases between. This CDR3 spans 15 amino acids. CDR3 region: CASSERRSDYTEAFF. The CDR3 region has the DNA TGTGCCAGCAGTGAAAGACGGTCAGACTACACTGAAGCTTTCTTT.

This clonotype appeared many times. The rearrangement joins TRBV28 to TRBJ1-5; 8 bases agree with TRBD1. CDR3 size: 15 residues. Germline V gene data show CDR1 as MDHEN and CDR2 as SYDVKM. Losses at the gene ends were 3 bases for V and 8 bases for J; bases not matched to a gene: 9. CDR3 in DNA: TGTGCCAGCAGTTTCGGCACAGGGGGTTTTGAGCCCCAGCATTTT. Its translation: CASSFGTGGFEPQHF. Combining the CDR3 with reference TRBV28 and TRBJ1-5 gives the whole variable domain DVKVTQSSRYLVKRTGEKVFLECVQDMDHENMFWYRQDPGLGLRLIYFSYDVKMKEKGDIPEGYSVSREKKERFSLILESASTNQTSMYLCASSFGTGGFEPQHFGDGTRLSIL.

This clonotype was found once. In nucleotides, the CDR3 is TGTGCCAGCAGCTTAGAGGGAGGGGTCGAGCAGTACGTC. Translating gives CASSLEGGVEQYV. The chain combines TRBV7-9 with TRBJ2-7; 7 positions match TRBD2. CDR3 length: 13 amino acids. V lost 1 base, J lost 6 bases, and 3 bases stayed unmatched. Germline V CDR1 and CDR2: SEHNR, FQNEAQ (reference sequence).

The V call is TRBV5-4, the J call TRBJ2-3; 9 bases line up with TRBD2. The V segment lost 1 base and the J segment 0 bases; nucleotides outside the gene matches: 12. CDR1 is SGHNT and CDR2 is YYREEE in the germline V gene (reference sequence). The length of the CDR3 is 19 residues. DNA for the CDR3: TGTGCCAGCAGCTTGTGGGGTAGCGGGGGAATATCTAGCACAGATACGCAGTATTTT. The encoded protein is CASSLWGSGGISSTDTQYF.

The chain has TRBV27 and TRBJ2-1, with D uncertain. The CDR3 has 12 amino acids. V was cut by 1 base and J by 6 bases, with 4 bases left in between. Germline V gene sequence: CDR1 MNHEY, CDR2 SMNVEV (reference sequence). DNA of the CDR3: TGTGCCAGCAGTTTATGGGGCAATGAGCAGTTCTTC. It codes for CASSLWGNEQFF.

The rearrangement uses TRBV5-1 and TRBJ1-4, with D tentatively TRBD1 (5 bases). The CDR3 consists of 14 residues. Germline CDR1 SGHRS, CDR2 YFSETQ. Trimming shortened V by 0 bases and J by 6 bases, and 9 bases separated the two germline ends. CDR3 residues: CASSLEGSYEKLFF. The CDR3 coding sequence is TGCGCCAGCAGCTTGGAGGGGTCTTATGAAAAACTGTTTTTT. Combining the CDR3 with reference TRBV5-1 and TRBJ1-4 gives the whole variable domain KAGVTQTPRYLIKTRGQQVTLSCSPISGHRSVSWYQQTPGQGLQFLFEYFSETQRNKGNFPGRFSGRQFSNSRSEMNVSTLELGDSALYLCASSLEGSYEKLFFGSGTQLSVL.

For this clonotype: At one end, the junction sequence differs from germline, possibly due to a read error. The CDR3 spells CSASGGLGNEQLF. Written as DNA, the CDR3 is TGCAGTGCGTCGGGGGGCCTGGGCAATGAGCAGCTCTTC. The chain uses TRBV20-1 and TRBJ2-1; tentative D call: TRBD2 (7 bases). The CDR3 totals 13 residues. Per the germline V gene, CDR1 is DFQATT and CDR2 is SNEGSKA (reference sequence).

Regarding this clonotype: One end of the junction does not line up with germline, which may come from a read error. The CDR3 coding sequence is TGTGCCGGCAGCTTAATTTCCAGAGGTACGCAGTATTTT. It codes for CAGSLISRGTQYF. The V gene is TRBV7-6, the J gene TRBJ2-3; D gene unclear. The CDR3 spans 13 residues. Germline V lookup: CDR1 SGHVS, CDR2 FNYEAQ.

The chain employs TRBV20-1 and TRBJ1-2; maybe TRBD1 (6 bases). Germline loops: CDR1 DFQATT, CDR2 SNEGSKA (reference sequence). V was shortened by 6 bases and J by 6 bases, with 20 bases between the two germline ends. This CDR3 spans 14 amino acids. The CDR3: CSARSGGRSHGYTF. DNA of the CDR3: TGCAGTGCCCGGAGTGGGGGGCGCTCTCATGGCTACACCTTC.

The rearrangement uses TRBV7-6 and TRBJ2-1; tentative D call: TRBD2 (7 bases). The V end was cut by 5 bases, the J end by 2 bases, with 13 bases between. The CDR3 has 15 residues. The germline V gene has CDR1 SGHVS and CDR2 FNYEAQ. This chain's CDR3 is CASSQLGGAYNEQFF. The CDR3 DNA follows: TGTGCCAGCAGCCAATTAGGGGGGGCCTACAATGAGCAGTTCTTC.

The count of this clonotype is one. The CDR3 protein is CASSLGLAGRNEQYF. The CDR3 DNA is TGTGCCAGCAGCTTGGGACTAGCGGGGCGAAACGAGCAGTACTTC. The rearrangement uses TRBV5-5 and TRBJ2-7; 11 bases align to TRBD2. This CDR3 region has 15 residues. The V gene end was trimmed by 0 bases and the J gene end by 5 bases; junction bases not matched to a gene: 4. Germline CDR1 is SGHKS and CDR2 is YYEKEE (reference sequence).